This T cell receptor (beta chain) emerged from a study of T-cell reconstitution after alpha-beta-depleted transplantation in children. The TCRbeta library was prepared with unique molecular identifiers. TCRdb itself ran the PCR reads through MiXCR, one entry per CDR3 protein. Of about 610,000 distinct CDR3 sequences in the sample, under 12% were seen once. Ten or more counts support this clonotype. CDR3 length: 16 amino acids. V lost 2 bases to trimming and J lost 7 bases; unmatched junction nucleotides: 11. CDR1 is LGHNA, CDR2 YSLEER, per germline. The specimen was PBMCs from the stem cell graft donor, collected from the stem cell graft. The chain uses TRBV4-3 and TRBJ2-1; 7 bases match TRBD2. This sequence originates from a human donor who donated a stem cell graft to a child with acute myeloid leukemia. CDR3 in amino acids: CASSQISAGIGNEQFF. The CDR3 DNA sequence: TGCGCCAGCAGCCAAATTTCAGCGGGAATAGGTAATGAGCAGTTCTTC.